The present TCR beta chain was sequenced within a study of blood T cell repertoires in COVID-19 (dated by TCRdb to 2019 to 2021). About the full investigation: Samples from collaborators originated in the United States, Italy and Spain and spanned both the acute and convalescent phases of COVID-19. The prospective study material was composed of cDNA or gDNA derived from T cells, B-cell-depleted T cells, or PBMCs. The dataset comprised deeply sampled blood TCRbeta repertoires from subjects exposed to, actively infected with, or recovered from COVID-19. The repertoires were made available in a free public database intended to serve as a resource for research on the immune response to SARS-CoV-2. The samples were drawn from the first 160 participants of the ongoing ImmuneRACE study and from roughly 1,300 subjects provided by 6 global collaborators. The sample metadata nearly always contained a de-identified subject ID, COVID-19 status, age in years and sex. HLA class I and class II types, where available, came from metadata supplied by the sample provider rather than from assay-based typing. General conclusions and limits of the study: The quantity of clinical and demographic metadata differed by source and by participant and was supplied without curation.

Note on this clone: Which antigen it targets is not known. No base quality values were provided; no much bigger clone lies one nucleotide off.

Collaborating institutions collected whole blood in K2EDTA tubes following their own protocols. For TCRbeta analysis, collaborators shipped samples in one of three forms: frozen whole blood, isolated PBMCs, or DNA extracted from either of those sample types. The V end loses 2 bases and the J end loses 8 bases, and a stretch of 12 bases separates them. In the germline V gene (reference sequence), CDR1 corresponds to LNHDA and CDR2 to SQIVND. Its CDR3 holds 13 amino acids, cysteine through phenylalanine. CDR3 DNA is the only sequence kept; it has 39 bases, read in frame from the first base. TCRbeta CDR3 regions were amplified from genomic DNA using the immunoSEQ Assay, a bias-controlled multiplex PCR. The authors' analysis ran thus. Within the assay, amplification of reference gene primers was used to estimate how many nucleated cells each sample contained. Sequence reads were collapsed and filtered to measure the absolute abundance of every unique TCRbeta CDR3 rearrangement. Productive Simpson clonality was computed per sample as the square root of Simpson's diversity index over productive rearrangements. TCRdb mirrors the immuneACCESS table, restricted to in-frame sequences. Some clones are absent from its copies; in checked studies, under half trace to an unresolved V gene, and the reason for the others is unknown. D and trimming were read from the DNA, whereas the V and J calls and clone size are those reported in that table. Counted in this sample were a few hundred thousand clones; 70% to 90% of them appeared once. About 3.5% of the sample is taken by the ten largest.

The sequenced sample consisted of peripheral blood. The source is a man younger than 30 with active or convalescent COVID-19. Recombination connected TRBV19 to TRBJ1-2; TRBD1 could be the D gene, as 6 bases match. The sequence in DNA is TGTGCCAGTAGTATACGGGGGGCAAAGGGCTACACCTTC. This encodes CASSIRGAKGYTF. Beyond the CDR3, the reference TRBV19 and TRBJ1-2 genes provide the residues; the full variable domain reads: DGGITQSPKYLFRKEGQNVTLSCEQNLNHDAMYWYRQDPGQGLRLIYYSQIVNDFQKGDIAEGYSVSREKKESFPLTVTSAQKNPTAFYLCASSIRGAKGYTFGSGTRLTVV.